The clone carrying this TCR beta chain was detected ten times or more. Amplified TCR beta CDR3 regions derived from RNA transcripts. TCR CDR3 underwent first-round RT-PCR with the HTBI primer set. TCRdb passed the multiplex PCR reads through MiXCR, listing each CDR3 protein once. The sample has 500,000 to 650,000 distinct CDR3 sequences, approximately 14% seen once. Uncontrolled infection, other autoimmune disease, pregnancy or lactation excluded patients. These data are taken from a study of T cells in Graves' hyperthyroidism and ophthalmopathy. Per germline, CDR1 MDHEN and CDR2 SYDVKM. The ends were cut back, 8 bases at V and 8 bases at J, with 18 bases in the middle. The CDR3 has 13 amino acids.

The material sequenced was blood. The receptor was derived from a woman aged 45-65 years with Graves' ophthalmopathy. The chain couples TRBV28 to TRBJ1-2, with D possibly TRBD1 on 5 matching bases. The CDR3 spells CASEQQGIYGYTF. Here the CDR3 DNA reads TGTGCCAGCGAACAGCAGGGAATCTACGGCTACACCTTC.